One sample yielded the 19 T cell receptor beta chains listed below, sequenced in a study of identical twins. TCRdb redid the calling of the 5' RACE reads with MiXCR, one entry per CDR3 protein. The sample lists about 1.7 million distinct CDR3 sequences, less than 40% occurring once. The sample was cord blood. The receptors shown here come from a newborn girl in good health.

This clonotype was counted only a few times. The rearrangement joins TRBV28 to TRBJ1-2; 8 bases fit TRBD1. The CDR3 has 14 residues. The V gene end was trimmed by 6 bases and the J gene end by 5 bases; junction bases not matched to a gene: 8. The germline gives CDR1 MDHEN, CDR2 SYDVKM. This chain's CDR3 is CASSTGDRRYGYTF. Here the CDR3 DNA reads TGTGCCAGCAGCACTGGGGACAGGCGTTATGGCTACACCTTC.

This clonotype was detected only once. The V and J genes are TRBV7-2 and TRBJ2-7, with 10 bases aligning to TRBD1. The CDR3 runs 17 residues. CDR1 is SGHTA and CDR2 is FQGNSA in the germline V gene. V shed 6 bases and J 2 bases; nucleotides not matched to a gene: 13. Here the CDR3 DNA reads TGTGCCAGCAGTATTCAAAGATGGGGACAGGGGACCTACGAGCAGTACTTC. Translated: CASSIQRWGQGTYEQYF.

This clonotype was counted a few times. The J gene is TRBJ1-5, the V gene TRBV11-2; D uncertain. V lost 6 bases and J 1 base, leaving 16 bases between the germline ends. The CDR3 length is 16 residues. Germline CDR1 SGHAT, CDR2 FQNNGV. The CDR3 spells CASRSTPGPSNQPQHF. The CDR3 DNA reads TGTGCCAGCAGGTCAACCCCCGGGCCAAGCAATCAGCCCCAGCATTTT.

The CDR3 coding sequence is TGTGCTGTCACCCCAGGGGAGTTCTTC. Its translation: CAVTPGEFF. The V gene is TRBV7-9, the J gene TRBJ2-1; the D gene is possibly TRBD1 (6 bases). CDR1 and CDR2 (germline): SEHNR, FQNEAQ (reference sequence). The CDR3 runs 9 residues. The entire variable domain, with the rest obtained from reference TRBV7-9 and TRBJ2-1, is as follows: DTGVSQNPRHKITKRGQNVTFRCDPISEHNRLYWYRQTLGQGPEFLTYFQNEAQLEKSRLLSDRFSAERPKGSFSTLEIQRTEQGDSAMYLCAVTPGEFFGPGTRLTVL.

This clonotype was counted a few times. The gene calls are TRBV28 and TRBJ2-1; 10 positions match TRBD2. The V and J ends lost 5 bases and 5 bases, in that order; junction bases with no gene match: 9. The CDR3 is made up of 16 amino acids. Germline V lookup: CDR1 MDHEN, CDR2 SYDVKM. CDR3 residues: CASSHLAGGWDNEQFF. The CDR3 DNA follows: TGTGCCAGCAGTCATTTAGCGGGAGGATGGGACAATGAGCAGTTCTTC.

V is TRBV19 and J is TRBJ1-5; D is uncertain. CDR3 length: 15 residues. Germline V gene data show CDR1 as LNHDA and CDR2 as SQIVND (reference sequence). V dropped 3 bases and J dropped 1 base, with 10 bases sitting between them. CDR3 DNA: TGTGCCAGTAGTATTGGGCAAATGAGCAATCAGCCCCAGCATTTT. The encoded protein is CASSIGQMSNQPQHF.

This clonotype has only a few counts. This chain links TRBV7-8 with TRBJ2-7; 8 positions match TRBD1. The CDR3 is 15 amino acids. CDR1 SGHVS and CDR2 FQNEAQ come from the germline V gene. V was clipped by 6 bases and J by 2 bases; unmatched bases: 9. CDR3 nucleotides: TGTGCCAGCAGTTTTCACCGGGACAGGACCTACGAGCAGTACTTC. Amino acids: CASSFHRDRTYEQYF.

The J gene is TRBJ1-2, the V gene TRBV20-1, with 7 bases aligning to TRBD1. The junction had 8 bases not matched to a gene; V was cut back by 5 bases and J by 5 bases. Germline-derived CDR1 and CDR2 are DFQATT and SNEGSKA (reference sequence). The length of the CDR3 is 13 residues. CDR3: CSALTGKGYGYTF. Here the CDR3 DNA reads TGCAGTGCTTTGACAGGGAAGGGATATGGCTACACCTTC.

This clonotype was counted a few times. This sequence joins TRBV24-1 and TRBJ2-7; a weak D match, TRBD1 (5 bases). The germline CDR1 and CDR2 sequences are KGHDR and SFDVKD. This CDR3 contains 11 residues. The V and J ends lost 7 bases and 2 bases respectively, with 5 bases between them. CDR3 in amino acids: CATSRAYEQYF. For the CDR3, the DNA is TGTGCCACCAGCAGGGCCTACGAGCAGTACTTC.

V gene TRBV20-1 combines with J gene TRBJ2-2; D uncertain. Per germline, CDR1 DFQATT and CDR2 SNEGSKA (reference sequence). The CDR3 covers 15 residues. V dropped 0 bases and J dropped 0 bases, with 8 bases sitting between them. DNA for the CDR3: TGCAGTGCTAGAGATTCAGCTCCGAACACCGGGGAGCTGTTTTTT. Amino acids: CSARDSAPNTGELFF.

CDR3 sequence: CASSLSVGMNTEAFF. CDR3 nucleotides: TGTGCCAGCAGCTTGTCGGTCGGCATGAACACTGAAGCTTTCTTT. The gene calls are TRBV13 and TRBJ1-1; D unresolved. There are 15 residues in the CDR3. Germline V gene lookup returns CDR1 PRHDT and CDR2 FYEKMQ (reference sequence). V was pared by 3 bases and J by 0 bases, with 11 bases between.

Note on this clonotype: The junction departs from germline at one end; a sequencing error may be responsible. The chain uses TRBV10-1 and TRBJ2-3, with D unresolved. The germline V gene encodes CDR1 WNHNN and CDR2 SYGVQD (reference sequence). This CDR3 has 15 residues. The CDR3 loop reads CASSESETGTDTQYF. The CDR3 DNA reads as TGCGCCAGCAGCGAGTCCGAGACGGGCACAGATACGCAGTATTTT.

The rearrangement uses TRBV5-1 and TRBJ1-3; no reliable D call. CDR1 is SGHRS and CDR2 is YFSETQ in the germline V gene. V gave up 0 bases and J gave up 0 bases, with 7 bases separating them. The CDR3 has 15 amino acids. The CDR3 DNA follows: TGCGCCAGCAGCTTGGAAGCGATCTCTGGAAACACCATATATTTT. Protein sequence: CASSLEAISGNTIYF. The full variable domain, its missing parts supplied by reference TRBV5-1 and TRBJ1-3, is KAGVTQTPRYLIKTRGQQVTLSCSPISGHRSVSWYQQTPGQGLQFLFEYFSETQRNKGNFPGRFSGRQFSNSRSEMNVSTLELGDSALYLCASSLEAISGNTIYFGEGSWLTVV.

J is TRBJ2-7 and V is TRBV7-8; 11 positions match TRBD2. The CDR3 is made up of 18 amino acids. V lost 1 base to trimming and J lost 2 bases; unmatched junction nucleotides: 10. Germline V CDR1 and CDR2: SGHVS, FQNEAQ. CDR3: CASSLESSGRFRPYEQYF. CDR3 nucleotides: TGTGCCAGCAGCTTAGAGTCTAGCGGGAGGTTTCGGCCCTACGAGCAGTACTTC.

The chain has TRBV28 and TRBJ2-1; D unclear. The CDR3 is 13 amino acids. In germline, CDR1 is MDHEN, CDR2 SYDVKM. Trimming pared 2 bases from V and 9 bases from J, leaving 11 bases between. CDR3: CASSLRRSGEQFF. The CDR3 nucleotides are TGTGCCAGCAGTTTACGCCGCTCTGGTGAGCAGTTCTTC.

As concerns this clonotype: The junction departs from the called germline gene at one end, perhaps through a read error. As DNA, the CDR3 is TGTGCCAGCAGTGCGCGACAGGGGGCCTCGAACATTCGGTACTTC. It specifies CASSARQGASNIRYF. The chain carries TRBV2 and TRBJ2-4, with TRBD1 identical over 10 bases. The germline gives CDR1 SNHLY, CDR2 FYNNEI. The CDR3 extends over 15 amino acids.

The rearrangement joins TRBV7-9 to TRBJ2-3, with D possibly matching TRBD1 (6 bases). Germline CDR1 and CDR2: SEHNR and FQNEAQ (reference sequence). The germline V and J ends were trimmed by 2 bases and 2 bases, with 11 bases remaining between them. This CDR3 region has 15 residues. The CDR3 spells CASSLPDSLTDTQYF. CDR3 DNA: TGTGCCAGCAGCTTACCGGACAGTCTCACAGATACGCAGTATTTT.

This clonotype appeared once. The V call is TRBV20-1, the J call TRBJ2-1; D ambiguous. CDR3 length: 15 amino acids. The ends were cut back, 6 bases at V and 2 bases at J, with 17 bases in the middle. The germline V gene has CDR1 DFQATT and CDR2 SNEGSKA (reference sequence). Written as DNA, the CDR3 is TGCAGTGCCCCATCGCGGCAGGCCGCCTACAATGAGCAGTTCTTC. It encodes CSAPSRQAAYNEQFF.

V gene TRBV4-2 combines with J gene TRBJ2-2; tentatively, D is TRBD1 or TRBD2 (5 bases each). V was shortened by 7 bases and J by 4 bases, with 13 bases between the two germline ends. Germline CDR1 and CDR2: LGHNA and YNFKEQ. CDR3 size: 14 residues. Written as DNA, the CDR3 is TGTGCCAGCAATTGGGACCCGAGCACCGGGGAGCTGTTTTTT. Translating gives CASNWDPSTGELFF.